The present T cell receptor beta chain was sequenced within a study of T cell responses to AZD1222 COVID-19 vaccine. Profiled with immunoSEQ multiplex PCR; TCRdb holds only in-frame clones, not every one. The repertoire has around 90,000 clones, roughly 88% of them found once; the top ten carry about an eighth. Between the trimmed V and J ends, which lost 0 bases and 4 bases, there was a span of 9 bases. The CDR3 sequence is 14 residues long. Germline lookup yields CDR1 MNHEY and CDR2 SVGAGI. A remark on this clone: Its antigen remains unknown.

Overall study results and limits: CD4 TCRs associated with vaccination spanned spike, dominating at 160-218 and 743-854. Only after the peak T cell response were repertoires sampled. The study reported that nearly half of spike-specific TCRs target unmutated variant regions. Clonal diversity was possibly underestimated; the donors were predominantly white British and more often female.

The sample was peripheral blood, taken on day 0 of AZD1222 vaccination. V is TRBV6-5 and J is TRBJ1-1; the D is unclear. The TCR sequence derives from an adult in good health. CDR3 in DNA: TGTGCCAGCAGTTACTCGTTAGGGTTCACTGAAGCTTTCTTT. Translated, it gives CASSYSLGFTEAFF.